The TCR beta chain described here comes from a study of blood T cell repertoires in COVID-19. Whole-study context: Specimens from acute and convalescent COVID-19 originated in the United States, Italy and Spain. T cells, B-cell-depleted T cells, or PBMCs supplied cDNA or gDNA.

Measured with immunoSEQ multiplex PCR; TCRdb has only the in-frame clones, and not every one. The table records 150,000 to 200,000 clones, approximately 83% of them present only once. V gave up 5 bases and J gave up 10 bases; unmatched junction bases: 5. This CDR3 comprises 14 residues. Germline CDR1 MNHNY, CDR2 SVGAGI (reference sequence). Source material: peripheral blood. The genes are TRBV6-6 and TRBJ1-6; TRBD1 matches at 10 bases. This clonotype was obtained from a human donor with active or convalescent COVID-19. The donor label of this sample is uncertain. As DNA, the CDR3 is TGTGCCAGCAGTCCCGGGACAGGGGAATCACCCCTCCACTTT. Its protein product is CASSPGTGESPLHF.